Below, one TCR beta chain is given with its context. This CDR3 has 13 amino acids. CDR1 is SQVTM, CDR2 ANQGSEA, per germline. The data were taken from a study of T cells after somatic rescue of genetic block. Measured with immunoSEQ multiplex PCR; TCRdb has only the in-frame clones, and not every one. The sample has 70,000 or so clones, less than 95% seen once. This chain uses TRBV29-1 with TRBJ2-5; 12 bases are a match to TRBD2. The end of the DNA aligns better with TRBJ2-7, so the J call may be wrong. The clonotype was recovered from a man in his forties or fifties. Input material: peripheral blood mononuclear cells (PBMCs). CDR3: CSARTSGDYEQYF. The DNA for the CDR3 is TGCAGCGCCAGGACTAGCGGGGACTACGAGCAGTACTTC.